The present entry profiles one T cell receptor beta chain with its context. Antigen specificity is unknown. This sample stems from a study of T cell repertoires in cytomegalovirus infection. On the study more broadly: Use of recently identified HLA-C-restricted and well-studied HLA-B-restricted CMV epitopes was part of the study. Public TCR beta signature analysis indicated the presence of both CMV infection and matching HLA type.

Study-wide points: Totalled public TCR beta family frequency picked out people who carried CMV plus the relevant HLA. Dominating the ex vivo response were HLA-C-restricted CMV-specific TCR beta clonotypes.

TCRdb passed the reads through MiXCR, listing each CDR3 protein once. The sample shows nearly 700,000 distinct CDR3 sequences, about 30% of them seen only once. Trimming took 3 bases from V and 7 from J, leaving 13 bases between them. Germline CDR1 LNHDA, CDR2 SQIVND (reference sequence). The CDR3 consists of 13 residues. Sequenced here: cultured PBMCs, sampled from culture after CMV antigen stimulation. The V gene is TRBV19, the J gene TRBJ2-7; TRBD2 is a possible D gene (5 bases). This clonotype was obtained from a human donor in good health (CMV status not recorded). Some clones in this sample may be carry-over from other donors' samples. The CDR3 is CASSMTPRGEQYF. CDR3 coding DNA: TGTGCCAGTAGTATGACTCCTCGGGGTGAGCAGTACTTC.